This T cell receptor beta chain was captured in a study of cytomegalovirus exposure and HLA in healthy donors. PCR amplification relied on 60 Vbeta primers (plus 13 Jbeta primers). This table comes from immunoSEQ multiplex PCR, and its TCRdb copy is limited to in-frame clones, with some not included. The sample lists over 130,000 clones, roughly 78% occurring once. Input material: PBMCs. This TCR derives from a man aged 45-65 years in good health and CMV-seropositive.

The CDR3 sequence: CASGGQNNYEQYF. The CDR3 bases are TGTGCCAGTGGCGGACAGAATAACTACGAGCAGTACTTC. This chain joins TRBV5-4 and TRBJ2-7, with a possible D match to TRBD1 (6 bases). The V and J ends lost 8 bases and 3 bases respectively, with 15 bases between them. The germline V gene encodes CDR1 SGHNT and CDR2 YYREEE (reference sequence). The CDR3 runs to 13 residues.